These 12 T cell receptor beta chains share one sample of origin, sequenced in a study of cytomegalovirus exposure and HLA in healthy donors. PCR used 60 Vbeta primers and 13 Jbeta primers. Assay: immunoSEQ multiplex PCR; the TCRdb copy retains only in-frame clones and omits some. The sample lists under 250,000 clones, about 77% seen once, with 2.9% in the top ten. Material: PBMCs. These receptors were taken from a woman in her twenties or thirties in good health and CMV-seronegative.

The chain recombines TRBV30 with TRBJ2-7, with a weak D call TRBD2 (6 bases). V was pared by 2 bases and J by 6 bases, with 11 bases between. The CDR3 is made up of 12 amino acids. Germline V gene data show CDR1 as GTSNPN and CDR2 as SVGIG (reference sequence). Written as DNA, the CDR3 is TGTGCCTGGAGTTCGGGGCGGGGCGAGCAGTACTTC. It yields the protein CAWSSGRGEQYF.

In nucleotides, the CDR3 is TGTGCCAGCAGCTTAGGAGGGGGTTTCTATGGCTACACCTTC. It encodes CASSLGGGFYGYTF. The chain uses TRBV11-2 and TRBJ1-2, with D maybe TRBD1 (6 bases). This CDR3 is built from 14 residues. Germline assignment: CDR1 SGHAT and CDR2 FQNNGV. V was trimmed by 1 base and J by 4 bases, leaving 10 bases between them.

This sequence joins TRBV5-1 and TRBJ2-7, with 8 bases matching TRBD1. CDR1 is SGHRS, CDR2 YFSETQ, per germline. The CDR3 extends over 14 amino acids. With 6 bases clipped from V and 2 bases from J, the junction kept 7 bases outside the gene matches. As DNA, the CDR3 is TGCGCCAGCAACGAAGGGACAGGAGCCTACGAGCAGTACTTC. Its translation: CASNEGTGAYEQYF.

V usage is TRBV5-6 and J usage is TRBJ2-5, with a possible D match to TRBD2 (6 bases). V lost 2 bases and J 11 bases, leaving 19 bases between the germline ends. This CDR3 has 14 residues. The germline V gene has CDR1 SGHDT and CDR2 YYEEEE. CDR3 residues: CASSFRGMVLEQYF. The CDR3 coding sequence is TGTGCCAGCAGCTTTCGCGGGATGGTATTGGAGCAGTACTTC.

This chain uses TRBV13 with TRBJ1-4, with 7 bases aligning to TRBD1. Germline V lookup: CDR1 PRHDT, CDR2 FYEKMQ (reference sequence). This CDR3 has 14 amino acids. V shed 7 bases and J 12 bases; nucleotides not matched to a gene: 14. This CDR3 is CASTNLRQGMELFF. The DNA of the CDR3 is TGTGCCAGCACCAACCTTCGACAGGGTATGGAACTGTTTTTT.

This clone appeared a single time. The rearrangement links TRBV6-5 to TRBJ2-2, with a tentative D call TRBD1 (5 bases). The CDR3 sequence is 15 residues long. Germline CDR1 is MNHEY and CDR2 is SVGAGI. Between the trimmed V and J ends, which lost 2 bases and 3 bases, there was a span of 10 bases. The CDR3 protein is CASSYLGPDTGELFF. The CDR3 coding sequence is TGTGCCAGCAGTTACCTGGGGCCGGACACCGGGGAGCTGTTTTTT.

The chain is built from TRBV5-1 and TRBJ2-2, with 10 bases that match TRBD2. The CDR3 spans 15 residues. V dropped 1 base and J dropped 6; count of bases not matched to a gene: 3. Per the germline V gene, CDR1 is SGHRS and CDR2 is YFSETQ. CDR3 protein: CASSLSLAGAGELFF. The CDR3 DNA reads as TGCGCCAGCAGCTTGAGTCTAGCGGGAGCCGGGGAGCTGTTTTTT.

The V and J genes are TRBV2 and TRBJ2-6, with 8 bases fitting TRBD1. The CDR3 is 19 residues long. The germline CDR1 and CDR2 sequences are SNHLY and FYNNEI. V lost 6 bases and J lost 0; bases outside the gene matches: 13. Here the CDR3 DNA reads TGTGCCAGCAGGGCCAGGACAGGGCGACTACACTCTGGGGCCAACGTCCTGACTTTC. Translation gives CASRARTGRLHSGANVLTF.

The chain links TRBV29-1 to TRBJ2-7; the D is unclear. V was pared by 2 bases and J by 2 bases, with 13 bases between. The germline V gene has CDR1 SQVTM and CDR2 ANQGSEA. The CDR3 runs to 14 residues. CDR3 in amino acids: CSVEKPHSPYEQYF. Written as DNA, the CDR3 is TGCAGCGTTGAAAAGCCCCACAGCCCCTACGAGCAGTACTTC.

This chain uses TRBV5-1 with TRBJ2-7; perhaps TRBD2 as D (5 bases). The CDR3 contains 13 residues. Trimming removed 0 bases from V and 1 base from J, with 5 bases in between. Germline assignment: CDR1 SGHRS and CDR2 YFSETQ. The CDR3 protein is CASSLGESYEQYF. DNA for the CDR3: TGCGCCAGCAGCTTGGGGGAGTCCTACGAGCAGTACTTC.

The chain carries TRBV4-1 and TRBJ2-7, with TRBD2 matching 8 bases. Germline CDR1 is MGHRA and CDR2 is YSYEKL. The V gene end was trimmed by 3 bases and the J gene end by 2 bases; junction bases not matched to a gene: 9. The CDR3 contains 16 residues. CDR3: CASSQSQAGAAYEQYF. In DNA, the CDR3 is TGCGCCAGCAGCCAGAGTCAAGCGGGAGCAGCCTACGAGCAGTACTTC.

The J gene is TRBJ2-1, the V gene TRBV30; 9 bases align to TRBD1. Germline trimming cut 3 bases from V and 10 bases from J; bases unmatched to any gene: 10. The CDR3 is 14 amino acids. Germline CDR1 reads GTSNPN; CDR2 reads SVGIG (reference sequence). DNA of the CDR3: TGTGCCTGGAGCGAACAGGGGGCTGGCGGGGAGCAGTTCTTC. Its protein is CAWSEQGAGGEQFF.